This TCR beta chain appears in the sequencing data of a study of precursors of human CD4 cytotoxic T cells (dated by TCRdb to 2017 to 2018). With regard to the full study: CD4+ memory subsets from more than 13 donors in total were covered by the bulk TCR-seq analysis. Sequences for both the TCRalpha and TCRbeta chains came out of the TCR-seq analysis of 14 to 15 donors (table S7). Results the study describes overall, beyond this receptor: Only 13 of the 14 donors were included in some bulk TCR-seq comparisons, which suggests that not every subset was available for every donor. More restricted TCR repertoires, with lower diversity and more expanded clonotypes, were shown by IL-7Rhigh and IL-7R- TEMRA subsets than by TCM and TEM subsets. A larger fraction of IL-7Rhigh TEMRA clonotypes than of TEM or TCM clonotypes was made up of expanded effector clonotypes. The authors noted that a human observational design cannot definitively establish the direction of differentiation between precursor and effector cells.

The run used an Illumina MiSeq. Turning to the authors' computational methods: The Shannon-Wiener index, calculated in VDJtools, was used to measure repertoire diversity. A TCRbeta clonotype was considered expanded if its clonotype frequency was 3 or more. TCRdb took the public reads, trimmed them with fastp at Q25, ran MiXCR for clone calling and kept in-frame beta chains. For every CDR3 protein sequence, its rows merge into one entry that carries the most common genes and DNA. TCRdb's processing, not the authors', yielded these V and J calls. The sample has several hundred distinct CDR3 sequences on record, 14% of them singletons. The leading ten clones occupy roughly 11% of the sample. Bulk UMI-based TCR sequencing was performed on four sorted CD4+ memory subsets (TCM, TEM, IL-7Rhigh TEMRA, IL-7R- TEMRA) to test a precursor-effector relationship among CD4 cytotoxic T cells. Cells were obtained from peripheral blood mononuclear cells that had been isolated from human blood.

V is reduced by 8 bases and J by 7 bases, leaving a spacing of 15 bases between them. CDR1 and CDR2 are read off the germline V gene as SNHLY and FYNNEI. From the cysteine up to the phenylalanine, the CDR3 has a length of 12 residues. Of all the DNA, just the CDR3 is kept, 36 bases in frame from base 1. Relative to its sample, this clonotype is large (0.1 to 1%). Its antigen is currently not known. Base qualities were left out, and no much larger clone turns up one base away. The material sequenced was memory CD4+ T cells from blood (PBMCs). The receptor chain draws on TRBV2 and TRBJ2-7, with the D segment identity uncertain. This clonotype was sampled from a human donor in good health. The sequenced DNA is TGTGCCAGCTTGCTAGGGCTGAGGGAGCAGTACTTC. Translated, this is CASLLGLREQYF.